This TCR beta chain was sequenced for a study of blood T cell repertoires in COVID-19. Repertoires were generated with immunoSEQ multiplex PCR, while TCRdb's copy carries only in-frame clones and drops some. The sample lists 250,000 to 350,000 clones; about 85% were seen once. The length of the CDR3 is 19 residues. Germline V lookup: CDR1 SNHLY, CDR2 FYNNEI. Germline trimming cut 7 bases from V and 3 bases from J; bases unmatched to any gene: 22. The chain joins TRBV2 to TRBJ2-5; 8 nucleotides line up with TRBD2. The sequenced material came from peripheral blood. The source is a woman between 50 and 59 years old with active or convalescent COVID-19. CDR3: CASNRKAGGVDDGKETQYF. As DNA, the CDR3 is TGTGCCAGCAACAGAAAGGCGGGGGGTGTGGATGACGGAAAAGAGACCCAGTACTTC.